Listed below are T cell receptor beta chains from one sample, sequenced in a study of blood T cells in healthy people across ages. TCRdb reprocessed the 5' RACE reads via MiXCR and lists one record per CDR3 protein. Counted here are about 630,000 distinct CDR3 sequences, roughly 21% occurring once; the ten biggest clones make up around 3.4%. The sample consisted of blood. The source is a man between 65 and 80 years old in good health. Both conserved end residues are part of each CDR3. The order of the fields is CDR3 DNA, CDR3 protein, clone size, CDR3 length, D gene, V gene, J gene. A D gene is named only where the DNA matches it firmly. Clone size is stated in some rows and not others, as once, few, many or a class when expanded.

CDR3 DNA: TGTGCCAGCAGCCCGCCGGGACTAAACAATGAGCAGTTCTTC
CDR3 protein: CASSPPGLNNEQFF
clone size: -
CDR3 length: 14
D gene: TRBD2
V gene: TRBV9
J gene: TRBJ2-1

CDR3 DNA: TGCGCCAGCAGCTTCCCAACAGGGGAGACCCAGTACTTC
CDR3 protein: CASSFPTGETQYF
clone size: -
CDR3 length: 13
D gene: -
V gene: TRBV5-1
J gene: TRBJ2-5

CDR3 DNA: TGTGCCAGCAGTCGACCTACTCGAGATACGCGGTATTTT
CDR3 protein: CASSRPTRDTRYF
clone size: few
CDR3 length: 13
D gene: -
V gene: TRBV28
J gene: TRBJ2-3

CDR3 DNA: TGCAGTGTTCCAGGGGGGACCCCCTCCTACAATGAGCAGTTCTTC
CDR3 protein: CSVPGGTPSYNEQFF
clone size: -
CDR3 length: 15
D gene: -
V gene: TRBV20-1
J gene: TRBJ2-1

CDR3 DNA: TGTGCCAGCCAGGACCCGAACACCGGGGAGCTGTTTTTT
CDR3 protein: CASQDPNTGELFF
clone size: -
CDR3 length: 13
D gene: -
V gene: TRBV28
J gene: TRBJ2-2

CDR3 DNA: TGTGCCAGCAGCGGTCCAACAGGGGGGGGTTTTGAGACCCAGTACTTC
CDR3 protein: CASSGPTGGGFETQYF
clone size: -
CDR3 length: 16
D gene: -
V gene: TRBV28
J gene: TRBJ2-5

CDR3 DNA: TGTGCCAGCAGCCCAGGCACAGGGTGGGATGAGCAGCTCTTC
CDR3 protein: CASSPGTGWDEQLF
clone size: -
CDR3 length: 14
D gene: -
V gene: TRBV7-9
J gene: TRBJ2-1

CDR3 DNA: TGTGCCAGCAGCCCGCAACCGAGCGACAATGAGCAGTTCTTC
CDR3 protein: CASSPQPSDNEQFF
clone size: -
CDR3 length: 14
D gene: -
V gene: TRBV7-2
J gene: TRBJ2-1

CDR3 DNA: TGTGCCAGCAGTCCGATCGACCCGACTAGCTTCCATGAGCAGTTCTTC
CDR3 protein: CASSPIDPTSFHEQFF
clone size: -
CDR3 length: 16
D gene: TRBD2
V gene: TRBV12-3/TRBV12-4
J gene: TRBJ2-1

CDR3 DNA: TGCAGTGCCAGGACAGGGACAAACAATGAGCAGTTCTTC
CDR3 protein: CSARTGTNNEQFF
clone size: -
CDR3 length: 13
D gene: TRBD1
V gene: TRBV20-1
J gene: TRBJ2-1

CDR3 DNA: TGTGCCAGCAGATCCCCGGGACCTCAAAAGGCCGGGGAGCTGTTTTTT
CDR3 protein: CASRSPGPQKAGELFF
clone size: -
CDR3 length: 16
D gene: -
V gene: TRBV6-1
J gene: TRBJ2-2

CDR3 DNA: TGTGCCAGCAGCTTGTCGAGCGACAGGGCTGGTGAGACCCAGTACTTC
CDR3 protein: CASSLSSDRAGETQYF
clone size: -
CDR3 length: 16
D gene: TRBD1
V gene: TRBV5-5
J gene: TRBJ2-5

CDR3 DNA: TGTGCCAGCAGCTTAGTAACTAGCGGTAATGAGCAGTTCTTC
CDR3 protein: CASSLVTSGNEQFF
clone size: many
CDR3 length: 14
D gene: TRBD2
V gene: TRBV7-2
J gene: TRBJ2-1

CDR3 DNA: TGTGCCATCTCCTACGAGCAGTACTTC
CDR3 protein: CAISYEQYF
clone size: -
CDR3 length: 9
D gene: -
V gene: TRBV6-2/TRBV6-3
J gene: TRBJ2-7

CDR3 DNA: TGTGCCAGCAGTATTACCTGGGTAGGCGGAGGCCAATCCAAAACTAATGAAAAACTGTTTTTT
CDR3 protein: CASSITWVGGGQSKTNEKLFF
clone size: few
CDR3 length: 21
D gene: -
V gene: TRBV6-1
J gene: TRBJ1-4

CDR3 DNA: TGTGCCAGCAGTACATACGGGACAGGGGTCTACAATGAGCAGTTCTTC
CDR3 protein: CASSTYGTGVYNEQFF
clone size: -
CDR3 length: 16
D gene: TRBD1
V gene: TRBV6-1
J gene: TRBJ2-1

CDR3 DNA: TGCAGTGCTAGGACTGGACTAGCGGGAGATTTGGATGAGCAGTTCTTC
CDR3 protein: CSARTGLAGDLDEQFF
clone size: -
CDR3 length: 16
D gene: TRBD2
V gene: TRBV20-1
J gene: TRBJ2-1

CDR3 DNA: TGTGCCAGCAGCCAGGACAGGGGGCGGTCAGGCTACACCTTC
CDR3 protein: CASSQDRGRSGYTF
clone size: few
CDR3 length: 14
D gene: TRBD1
V gene: TRBV7-9
J gene: TRBJ1-2